This T cell receptor (beta chain) derives from a study of response to subunit inactivated influenza vaccine. Study-level results: It was suggested by the authors that few new T cells are recruited by each seasonal influenza vaccination.

TCRdb re-analysed the RT-PCR reads in MiXCR, keeping a single row per CDR3 protein. The sample holds fewer than 350,000 distinct CDR3 sequences, around a fifth seen once. In germline, CDR1 is SGDLS, CDR2 YYNGEE. This CDR3 is built from 15 residues. V lost 3 bases to trimming and J lost 9 bases; unmatched junction nucleotides: 5. With respect to this clonotype: What it binds is not known.

The receptor was isolated from a man aged 50-75 years who received an inactivated influenza vaccine. The gene calls are TRBV9 and TRBJ2-1; 14 nucleotides align to TRBD2. This sample comprised PBMCs from blood, obtained less than 22 months after vaccination. The CDR3 loop is CASSAGTSGSGEQFF. CDR3 in DNA: TGTGCCAGCAGCGCCGGGACTAGCGGGAGTGGTGAGCAGTTCTTC.